This T cell receptor beta chain appears in the sequencing data of a study of patients and donors after allogeneic stem cell transplantation. Using its own MiXCR run on the RT-PCR reads, TCRdb lists one record per CDR3 protein. This sample yields about 410,000 distinct CDR3 sequences, of which 15% to 20% are seen a single time; roughly 7.2% belongs to the top ten. There are a few counts of this clonotype. Sequenced: blood, either unsorted or a sorted T cell fraction (not recorded which). The source is a human donor who was either an allogeneic HSCT recipient or a stem cell or donor lymphocyte infusion donor (not recorded which). It is not recorded whose cells these are; they may come from a transplant donor.

CDR3 DNA: TGTGCCAGCAGGCGGACTAGCCTTGGAAATGAGCAGTTCTTC. Its translation is CASRRTSLGNEQFF. The V call is TRBV12-3 or TRBV12-4, the J call TRBJ2-1; 8 nucleotides agree with TRBD2. The length of the CDR3 is 14 residues. The junction had 8 bases not matched to a gene; V was cut back by 6 bases and J by 7 bases.